The 4 T cell receptor beta chains listed next were all sequenced from one sample in a study of blood T cell repertoires in COVID-19. Clones were read by immunoSEQ multiplex PCR, and TCRdb kept only the in-frame ones, dropping some. Of 250,000 to 400,000 clones detected, about 90% appear once; the ten largest clones hold 2.9%. Sequencing input: peripheral blood. These receptors came from a woman in her 30s with COVID-19, enrolled during active disease.

The chain has TRBV6-5 and TRBJ1-1; TRBD1 matches 9 bases. CDR1 is MNHEY, CDR2 SVGAGI, per germline. The junction had 7 bases not matched to a gene; V was cut back by 6 bases and J by 2 bases. The CDR3 loop spans 15 amino acids. For the CDR3, the DNA is TGTGCCAGCAGACGGGACAGGGTCACCAACACTGAAGCTTTCTTT. It yields the protein CASRRDRVTNTEAFF.

The chain recombines TRBV7-3 with TRBJ2-3; 12 bases fit TRBD2. The CDR3 has 16 residues. The germline CDR1 and CDR2 sequences are SGHTA and FQGTGA. V lost 5 bases to trimming and J lost 2 bases; unmatched junction nucleotides: 5. The chain's CDR3 is CASSPGTSGFTDTQYF. DNA of the CDR3: TGTGCCAGCAGCCCCGGGACTAGCGGGTTCACAGATACGCAGTATTTT.

The chain recombines TRBV5-4 with TRBJ1-3; D is unresolved. Germline assignment: CDR1 SGHNT and CDR2 YYREEE (reference sequence). The CDR3 is 14 residues long. V was pared by 0 bases and J by 2 bases, with 6 bases between. The CDR3 is CASSLAGTGNTIYF. The CDR3 DNA reads as TGTGCCAGCAGCTTGGCAGGTACTGGAAACACCATATATTTT.

The chain is built from TRBV5-4 and TRBJ2-2; D unclear. The CDR3 loop spans 14 amino acids. Germline loops: CDR1 SGHNT, CDR2 YYREEE (reference sequence). V dropped 2 bases and J dropped 7 bases, with 12 bases sitting between them. The CDR3 sequence: CASSLTPLRGELFF. The CDR3 DNA follows: TGTGCCAGCAGCTTAACTCCCCTTCGCGGGGAGCTGTTTTTT.